This entry lists 23 T cell receptor beta chains sequenced from one sample in a study of T cell repertoires in cytomegalovirus infection. TCRdb re-derived calls from the reads in MiXCR, one entry per CDR3 protein. This sample has under 850,000 distinct CDR3 sequences; less than 40% occur once, and the top ten carry 2.8%. Material for sequencing was PBMCs. The source is a human donor in good health (CMV status not recorded). Some clones in this sample may be carry-over from other donors' samples.

This clonotype was counted ten times or more. The rearrangement links TRBV5-4 to TRBJ2-3, with 9 bases that match TRBD2. The CDR3 is 16 amino acids. The J segment lost 0 bases and the V segment lost 4 bases, leaving 6 bases of the junction unmatched. The germline V gene has CDR1 SGHNT and CDR2 YYREEE (reference sequence). CDR3 DNA sequence: TGTGCCAGCAGCGGGGCTAGCGGGGCCAGCACAGATACGCAGTATTTT. This gives the protein CASSGASGASTDTQYF.

The rearrangement uses TRBV12-3 or TRBV12-4 and TRBJ1-5; no definite D call. Trimming removed 6 bases from V and 7 bases from J, with 16 bases in between. CDR3 size: 14 residues. The chain's CDR3 is CASSHGMPEQPQHF. The DNA of the CDR3 is TGTGCCAGCAGCCACGGGATGCCTGAGCAGCCCCAGCATTTT.

This clonotype appeared once. The gene calls are TRBV6-6 and TRBJ1-6, with unresolved D. The germline V gene has CDR1 MNHNY and CDR2 SVGAGI (reference sequence). With 8 bases removed from V and 5 bases from J, the gap between germline ends came to 7 bases. This CDR3 is 12 amino acids long. CDR3 bases: TGTGCCAGCGGCAGAAATAATTCACCCCTCCACTTT. It yields the protein CASGRNNSPLHF.

The rearrangement joins TRBV28 to TRBJ1-5; D unresolved. The CDR3 is made up of 18 amino acids. Germline CDR1 MDHEN, CDR2 SYDVKM. Trimming shortened V by 6 bases and J by 0 bases, and 21 bases separated the two germline ends. CDR3 coding DNA: TGTGCCAGCAGAATTGGAGGCACCACTTGGATTAGCAATCAGCCCCAGCATTTT. Amino acid sequence: CASRIGGTTWISNQPQHF.

The rearrangement links TRBV6-4 to TRBJ2-7; a weak D match, TRBD1 (6 bases). V dropped 3 bases and J dropped 6 bases, with 15 bases sitting between them. CDR3 length: 14 amino acids. Germline assignment: CDR1 MRHNA and CDR2 SNTAGT. The CDR3, as DNA: TGTGCCAGCAGTGAGAGTGTCAGGGGACGCGAGCAGTACTTC. Amino acid sequence: CASSESVRGREQYF.

This clonotype was observed a few times. The J gene is TRBJ2-7, the V gene TRBV6-5, with 7 nucleotides matching TRBD2. The V gene's germline CDR1 is MNHEY and CDR2 SVGAGI. The CDR3 spans 19 residues. The J segment lost 3 bases and the V segment lost 5 bases, leaving 22 bases of the junction unmatched. DNA for the CDR3: TGTGCCAGCAGTGACCCAGGGTTTTCCCCCGGGGGGACGTACTACGAGCAGTACTTC. It translates to CASSDPGFSPGGTYYEQYF.

The chain employs TRBV20-1 and TRBJ2-7; 7 nucleotides align to TRBD1. This CDR3 spans 11 amino acids. CDR1 is DFQATT and CDR2 is SNEGSKA in the germline V gene (reference sequence). The V and J ends lost 6 bases and 9 bases, in that order; junction bases with no gene match: 8. This chain's CDR3 is CSAPQGERQYF. The CDR3 DNA reads as TGCAGTGCCCCCCAGGGGGAGCGGCAGTACTTC.

In this sample, this clonotype turned up a few times. This sequence joins TRBV5-1 and TRBJ1-1, with a tentative D call TRBD1 (5 bases). V was trimmed by 0 bases and J by 5 bases, leaving 14 bases between them. Germline V gives CDR1 SGHRS, CDR2 YFSETQ. The CDR3 has 15 residues. DNA of the CDR3: TGCGCCAGCAGCTTGGGATCGACAGCGAAGACTGAAGCTTTCTTT. This encodes CASSLGSTAKTEAFF.

To note about this clonotype: This likely comes from a read error, as the CDR3 has no conserved phenylalanine or tryptophan at its end. V usage is TRBV5-1 and J usage is TRBJ1-2; TRBD1 aligns across 7 bases. Germline values: CDR1 SGHRS, CDR2 YFSETQ. V was pared by 1 base and J by 4 bases, with 7 bases of the junction left unmatched. This CDR3 region has 15 residues. In DNA form, the CDR3 reads TGCGCCAGCAGCTTGTTGCCGGGACAGCCCTATGGCTACACCTGC. Translating gives CASSLLPGQPYGYTC.

In its sample, this clonotype was seen once. Written as DNA, the CDR3 is TGTGCCAGCAGCTGGTCTGGGGCGGGGGTGAGCTCCTACAATGAGCAGTTCTTC. Residues: CASSWSGAGVSSYNEQFF. This chain links TRBV7-3 with TRBJ2-1; 7 bases align to TRBD2. This CDR3 comprises 18 residues. The V and J ends lost 4 bases and 0 bases, in that order; junction bases with no gene match: 12. The germline CDR1 and CDR2 sequences are SGHTA and FQGTGA.

V gene TRBV11-2 combines with J gene TRBJ1-5, with D tentatively TRBD1 (5 bases). This CDR3 is 17 amino acids long. Germline V lookup: CDR1 SGHAT, CDR2 FQNNGV. Trimming cost V 9 bases and J 4 bases, with 25 bases left between them. CDR3 loop: CARIGSRGFSSNQPQHF. Written as DNA, the CDR3 is TGTGCCAGGATTGGGTCCCGGGGCTTTTCTTCGAATCAGCCCCAGCATTTT.

Only a few counts were recorded for this clonotype. This chain uses TRBV5-1 with TRBJ1-6; no reliable D call. Germline-derived CDR1 and CDR2 are SGHRS and YFSETQ. The CDR3 spans 13 residues. V was trimmed by 0 bases and J by 8 bases, leaving 6 bases between them. For the CDR3, the DNA is TGCGCCAGCAGCTTGGCCGCGGATTCACCCCTCCACTTT. This gives the protein CASSLAADSPLHF.

The V call is TRBV27, the J call TRBJ1-2, with TRBD1 matching 8 bases. Trimming cost V 6 bases and J 8 bases; bases outside gene matches: 8. This CDR3 region has 13 residues. The germline CDR1 and CDR2 sequences are MNHEY and SMNVEV (reference sequence). The chain's CDR3 is CASSRQGAGGYTF. Written as DNA, the CDR3 is TGTGCCAGCAGCCGGCAGGGGGCTGGGGGCTACACCTTC.

This clonotype turned up a few times. This chain uses TRBV12-3 or TRBV12-4 with TRBJ2-7; 7 bases line up with TRBD2. This CDR3 is 18 amino acids long. V shed 4 bases, J shed 1 base, and the junction held 16 bases outside the gene matches. The CDR3 region has the DNA TGTGCCAGCAGTTGGGTCGGGGCTAGCGGAGCCGTTTCCTACGAGCAGTACTTC. The encoded protein is CASSWVGASGAVSYEQYF.

The CDR3, as DNA: TGCGCCAGCAGCCTAGGCTTAGGGATCGGGGAAAAACTGTTTTTT. Its protein is CASSLGLGIGEKLFF. This sequence joins TRBV4-3 and TRBJ1-4; the D is unclear. V was clipped by 4 bases and J by 8 bases, with 17 bases between them. This CDR3 comprises 15 residues. The germline V gene encodes CDR1 LGHNA and CDR2 YSLEER.

This clonotype was seen more than once but under ten times. This rearrangement joins TRBV25-1 to TRBJ2-7; TRBD2 aligns across 7 bases. Germline V gene sequence: CDR1 MGHDK, CDR2 SYGVNS. V lost 5 bases and J lost 2; bases outside the gene matches: 6. The CDR3 is made up of 14 amino acids. CDR3 sequence: CASSPGRLAYEQYF. CDR3 nucleotide sequence: TGTGCCAGCAGTCCCGGGAGGTTGGCCTACGAGCAGTACTTC.

The CDR3 DNA follows: TGTGCCAGCAGCCCAGCGGGACTAGCGAGGACCGGGGAGCTGTTTTTT. This gives the protein CASSPAGLARTGELFF. The gene calls are TRBV7-9 and TRBJ2-2, with 10 bases identical to TRBD2. With V trimmed by 5 bases and J by 5 bases, 8 bases remained unmatched. Germline CDR1 and CDR2: SEHNR and FQNEAQ (reference sequence). The CDR3 has 16 amino acids.

This clonotype has just a few counts. The chain is built from TRBV19 and TRBJ1-6; perhaps TRBD1 as D (5 bases). The V gene lost 6 bases and the J gene lost 17 bases, with 23 bases spanning the gap. Germline-derived CDR1 and CDR2 are LNHDA and SQIVND (reference sequence). The CDR3 sequence is 14 residues long. The DNA for the CDR3 is TGTGCCAGTAGAGGGGAAGGGCACCTCCACCTCTTCCACTTT. Its protein product is CASRGEGHLHLFHF.

This clonotype has at least ten counts. The chain has TRBV7-8 and TRBJ1-5; 8 nucleotides line up with TRBD1. V shed 2 bases and J 7 bases; nucleotides not matched to a gene: 7. The CDR3 is 15 amino acids. The germline V gene encodes CDR1 SGHVS and CDR2 FQNEAQ. CDR3: CASSLYRDRTQPQHF. The DNA of the CDR3 is TGTGCCAGCAGCTTATACCGGGACAGGACGCAGCCCCAGCATTTT.

This clonotype was counted at least ten times. The junction does not match germline at one end; this may be a read error. The chain uses TRBV12-3 or TRBV12-4 and TRBJ2-5; 8 nucleotides agree with TRBD2. The CDR3 runs 15 residues. Here the CDR3 DNA reads TGTGCCAGCAGTTACGCGGCGGGGGGAATAGAGACCCGGTACTTC. This codes for CASSYAAGGIETRYF.

This clonotype was detected a few times. The chain uses TRBV10-3 and TRBJ2-3; D gene unclear. The CDR3 spans 13 residues. Germline V gives CDR1 ENHRY, CDR2 SYGVKD. V lost 2 bases and J 12 bases, leaving 15 bases between the germline ends. CDR3 bases: TGTGCCATCAGTGAGGGTGAGGAGCGCCCCCAGTATTTT. The encoded protein is CAISEGEERPQYF.

This clonotype was counted at least ten times. The V call is TRBV7-6, the J call TRBJ2-1; D is unclear. Looked up from germline, CDR1 is SGHVS and CDR2 is FNYEAQ. CDR3 length: 16 residues. Trimming removed 1 base at V and 5 bases at J, with 15 bases between. The CDR3 region is CASSLDRVFRNNEQFF. In DNA, the CDR3 is TGTGCCAGCAGCTTAGATCGGGTTTTTAGAAACAATGAGCAGTTCTTC.

V and J are TRBV6-1 and TRBJ1-1; the match to TRBD1 covers 8 bases. The ends lost 6 bases at V and 0 bases at J; junction bases unmatched: 9. This CDR3 has 16 amino acids. The V gene's germline CDR1 is MNHNS and CDR2 SASEGT. The CDR3 loop is CASSKGQGSMNTEAFF. The CDR3 bases are TGTGCCAGCAGCAAAGGACAGGGCTCAATGAACACTGAAGCTTTCTTT.